The present entry profiles one TCR beta chain with its context. The record originates from a study of pediatric ulcerative colitis. V was trimmed by 3 bases and J by 8 bases, leaving 14 bases between them. The CDR3 is 14 residues long. Germline lookup yields CDR1 SGHAT and CDR2 FQNNGV. Up to 500,000 reads were sequenced per sample. TCRdb's table, derived via immunoSEQ multiplex PCR, lists solely in-frame clones and lacks some. The sample consists of tens of thousands of clones, 87% of them appearing once. This clonotype originated in a boy younger than 18 who was a control in a study of pediatric ulcerative colitis. What was sequenced was blood. The genes are TRBV11-2 and TRBJ2-4; D remains ambiguous. CDR3 DNA: TGTGCCAGCAGCTTCCTGGCGAGCAAGGACATTCAGTACTTC. This encodes CASSFLASKDIQYF. Together with reference TRBV11-2 and TRBJ2-4, the CDR3 gives the full variable domain: EAGVAQSPRYKIIEKRQSVAFWCNPISGHATLYWYQQILGQGPKLLIQFQNNGVVDDSQLPKDRFSAERLKGVDSTLKIQPAKLEDSAVYLCASSFLASKDIQYFGAGTRLSVL.